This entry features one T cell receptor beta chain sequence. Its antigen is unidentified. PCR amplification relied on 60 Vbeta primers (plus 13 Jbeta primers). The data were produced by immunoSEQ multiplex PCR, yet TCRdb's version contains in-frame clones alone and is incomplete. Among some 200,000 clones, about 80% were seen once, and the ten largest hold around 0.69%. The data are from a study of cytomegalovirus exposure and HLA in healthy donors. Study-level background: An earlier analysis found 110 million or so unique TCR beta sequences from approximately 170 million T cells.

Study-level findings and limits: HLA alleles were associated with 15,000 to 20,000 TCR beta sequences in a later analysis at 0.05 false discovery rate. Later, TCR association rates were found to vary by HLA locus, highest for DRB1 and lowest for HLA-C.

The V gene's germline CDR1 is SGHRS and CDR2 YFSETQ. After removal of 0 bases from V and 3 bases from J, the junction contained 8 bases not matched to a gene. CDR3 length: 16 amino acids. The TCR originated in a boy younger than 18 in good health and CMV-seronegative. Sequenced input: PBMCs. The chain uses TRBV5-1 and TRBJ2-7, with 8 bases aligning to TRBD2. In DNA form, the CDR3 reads TGCGCCAGCAGCTTGGCGGGGGGGACACTCTTCTACGAGCAGTACTTC. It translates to CASSLAGGTLFYEQYF.